Listed here are 27 T cell receptor beta chains from one sample, sequenced in a study of cytomegalovirus exposure and HLA in healthy donors. It was with 60 Vbeta and 13 Jbeta primers that the PCR ran. Some clones are missing from TCRdb's copy, which holds only in-frame ones; the method was immunoSEQ multiplex PCR. Among over 65,000 clones listed, around 75% were seen once. The sequenced material came from PBMCs. The receptors derive from a man aged 35 to 55 in good health and CMV-seronegative.

This rearrangement joins TRBV29-1 to TRBJ1-1, with TRBD1 matching 7 bases. Per the germline V gene, CDR1 is SQVTM and CDR2 is ANQGSEA. This CDR3 spans 12 amino acids. The V and J ends lost 3 bases and 4 bases, in that order; junction bases with no gene match: 2. The CDR3 coding sequence is TGCAGCGTTGATCAGGGGGGCACTGAAGCTTTCTTT. Its translation is CSVDQGGTEAFF. Using reference TRBV29-1 and TRBJ1-1 for the parts outside the CDR3, the full variable domain is SAVISQKPSRDICQRGTSLTIQCQVDSQVTMMFWYRQQPGQSLTLIATANQGSEATYESGFVIDKFPISRPNLTFSTLTVSNMSPEDSSIYLCSVDQGGTEAFFGQGTRLTVV.

The V call is TRBV30, the J call TRBJ1-2; 8 bases match TRBD1. The CDR3 loop spans 14 amino acids. V lost 1 base and J lost 6; bases outside the gene matches: 7. In germline, CDR1 is GTSNPN, CDR2 SVGIG (reference sequence). DNA of the CDR3: TGTGCCTGGAGTGGACCGGACAGGGATCATGGCTACACCTTC. Amino acid sequence: CAWSGPDRDHGYTF. Together with reference TRBV30 and TRBJ1-2, the CDR3 gives the full variable domain: SQTIHQWPATLVQPVGSPLSLECTVEGTSNPNLYWYRQAAGRGLQLLFYSVGIGQISSEVPQNLSASRPQDRQFILSSKKLLLSDSGFYLCAWSGPDRDHGYTFGSGTRLTVV.

The rearrangement links TRBV10-2 to TRBJ2-7, with TRBD2 matching 9 bases. There are 14 residues in the CDR3. CDR1 is WSHSY, CDR2 SAAADI, per germline. J lost 3 bases, V lost 5 bases, and 5 bases had no gene match. CDR3 sequence reads: CASSLAGVDYEQYF. The DNA of the CDR3 is TGCGCCAGCAGTTTAGCGGGAGTAGACTACGAGCAGTACTTC.

This chain connects TRBV28 to TRBJ2-2; tentative D call: TRBD1 (5 bases). The CDR3 totals 15 residues. The germline V gene has CDR1 MDHEN and CDR2 SYDVKM. V was trimmed by 1 base and J by 0 bases, leaving 6 bases between them. CDR3 protein: CASSLSRANTGELFF. CDR3 DNA sequence: TGTGCCAGCAGTTTATCCAGGGCGAACACCGGGGAGCTGTTTTTT.

The J gene is TRBJ2-3, the V gene TRBV19, with 8 nucleotides matching TRBD2. The germline V gene has CDR1 LNHDA and CDR2 SQIVND (reference sequence). Trimming removed 3 bases from V and 3 bases from J; junction bases left unmatched: 5. This CDR3 region has 15 residues. CDR3 sequence reads: CASSMGGRQTDTQYF. The CDR3 nucleotides are TGTGCCAGTAGTATGGGCGGGAGGCAGACAGATACGCAGTATTTT.

This clone appeared a single time. V and J are TRBV7-3 and TRBJ2-5, with 8 bases aligning to TRBD1. CDR1 is SGHTA, CDR2 FQGTGA, per germline. V gave up 5 bases and J gave up 5 bases; unmatched junction bases: 7. The CDR3 extends over 14 amino acids. The CDR3 DNA reads TGTGCCAGCAGCCAGGGGGCCAGGGGGGAGACCCAGTACTTC. Its protein is CASSQGARGETQYF. Filled out from reference TRBV7-3 and TRBJ2-5, the complete variable domain reads GAGVSQTPSNKVTEKGKYVELRCDPISGHTALYWYRQSLGQGPEFLIYFQGTGAADDSGLPNDRFFAVRPEGSVSTLKIQRTERGDSAVYLCASSQGARGETQYFGPGTRLLVL.

This chain connects TRBV7-8 to TRBJ1-3; D remains unclear. Germline values: CDR1 SGHVS, CDR2 FQNEAQ. The CDR3 sequence is 17 residues long. Trimming pared 2 bases from V and 0 bases from J, leaving 14 bases between. CDR3 coding DNA: TGTGCCAGCAGCTTACGGGTTGCGGGCAGCTCTGGAAACACCATATATTTT. Its protein product is CASSLRVAGSSGNTIYF.

The chain joins TRBV5-4 to TRBJ1-4; D is unclear. The CDR3 consists of 16 residues. Germline-derived CDR1 and CDR2 are SGHNT and YYREEE (reference sequence). The V gene lost 1 base and the J gene lost 4 bases, with 14 bases spanning the gap. DNA for the CDR3: TGTGCCAGCAGCTTGTGGGGAGAGGGTCTTAATGAAAAACTGTTTTTT. Its protein is CASSLWGEGLNEKLFF.

The chain couples TRBV5-1 to TRBJ2-6, with a tentative D call TRBD1 (5 bases). This CDR3 spans 16 amino acids. Germline V gene lookup returns CDR1 SGHRS and CDR2 YFSETQ. V lost 4 bases to trimming and J lost 4 bases, with 15 bases between them. CDR3: CASSPRDRTGANVLTF. CDR3 nucleotide sequence: TGCGCCAGCAGCCCCCGCGACAGAACCGGGGCCAACGTCCTGACTTTC.

On this clone: At one end, the junction sequence differs from germline, possibly due to a read error. The rearrangement links TRBV7-9 to TRBJ1-4; D call uncertain. The V gene's germline CDR1 is SEHNR and CDR2 FQNEAQ (reference sequence). The CDR3 length is 13 residues. This CDR3 reads CSSSSSLNEKLFF. Here the CDR3 DNA reads TGTTCCAGCAGCTCTAGCCTTAATGAAAAACTGTTTTTT.

The rearrangement uses TRBV9 and TRBJ2-1, with 12 bases matching TRBD1. Germline trimming cut 7 bases from V and 7 bases from J; bases unmatched to any gene: 21. The germline V gene encodes CDR1 SGDLS and CDR2 YYNGEE. The CDR3 is made up of 19 amino acids. The CDR3 protein is CASGNGGMGGDRGRNEQFF. CDR3 bases: TGTGCCAGCGGGAACGGAGGCATGGGGGGGGACAGGGGGCGGAATGAGCAGTTCTTC.

The chain joins TRBV7-8 to TRBJ2-5, with a tentative D call TRBD1 (6 bases). The germline V gene encodes CDR1 SGHVS and CDR2 FQNEAQ. Trimming removed 4 bases from V and 3 bases from J, with 12 bases in between. This CDR3 spans 14 amino acids. In DNA form, the CDR3 reads TGTGCCAGCAGCTCTGGACAGTTGAAAGAGACCCAGTACTTC. Translating it yields CASSSGQLKETQYF.

The rearrangement uses TRBV4-2 and TRBJ2-7; 12 bases align to TRBD1. In germline, CDR1 is LGHNA, CDR2 YNFKEQ. V shed 4 bases and J 5 bases; nucleotides not matched to a gene: 3. The CDR3 is 14 amino acids. The CDR3 sequence: CASSPGTGGHEQYF. In nucleotides, the CDR3 is TGTGCCAGCAGCCCCGGGACAGGGGGCCACGAGCAGTACTTC.

The rearrangement joins TRBV15 to TRBJ2-1, with D unresolved. The CDR3 has 11 residues. Deletions cut 4 bases from V and 6 bases from J, with 4 bases between. Germline V gene sequence: CDR1 LNHNV, CDR2 YYDKDF (reference sequence). The CDR3 DNA follows: TGTGCCACCAGCACGCGCAATGAGCAGTTCTTC. Translated: CATSTRNEQFF. Full variable domain (rest looked up from reference TRBV15 and TRBJ2-1): DAMVIQNPRYQVTQFGKPVTLSCSQTLNHNVMYWYQQKSSQAPKLLFHYYDKDFNNEADTPDNFQSRRPNTSFCFLDIRSPGLGDTAMYLCATSTRNEQFFGPGTRLTVL.

The count of this clone is one. The chain couples TRBV6-5 to TRBJ1-5, with D possibly TRBD1 on 6 matching bases. V lost 6 bases to trimming and J lost 4 bases, with 16 bases between them. Germline CDR1 and CDR2: MNHEY and SVGAGI. The CDR3 loop spans 15 amino acids. The CDR3 region has the DNA TGTGCCAGCAGGGCTACAGGGTTAGGGAATCAGCCCCAGCATTTT. Translated, it gives CASRATGLGNQPQHF.

This chain links TRBV25-1 with TRBJ1-6, with 8 nucleotides matching TRBD1. The CDR3 extends over 13 amino acids. The germline CDR1 and CDR2 sequences are MGHDK and SYGVNS. J lost 7 bases, V lost 4 bases, and 0 bases had no gene match. CDR3 DNA sequence: TGTGCCAGCAGTGGACAGGGGAATTCACCCCTCCACTTT. Encoded protein: CASSGQGNSPLHF. The full variable domain, in which reference TRBV25-1 and TRBJ1-6 provide the parts outside the CDR3, is EADIYQTPRYLVIGTGKKITLECSQTMGHDKMYWYQQDPGMELHLIHYSYGVNSTEKGDLSSESTVSRIRTEHFPLTLESARPSHTSQYLCASSGQGNSPLHFGNGTRLTVT.

The gene calls are TRBV6-5 and TRBJ2-3; 8 nucleotides line up with TRBD2. Trimming took 2 bases from V and 4 from J; bases not matched to a gene: 2. Germline loops: CDR1 MNHEY, CDR2 SVGAGI. The CDR3 is made up of 14 amino acids. CDR3 in DNA: TGTGCCAGCAGTTACACCGGGGGGGCAGATACGCAGTATTTT. Protein sequence: CASSYTGGADTQYF.

A few counts support this clone. The chain employs TRBV10-3 and TRBJ1-3; 10 nucleotides agree with TRBD1. From germline, CDR1 is ENHRY and CDR2 SYGVKD. This CDR3 has 16 residues. V lost 0 bases to trimming and J lost 2 bases; unmatched junction nucleotides: 1. As DNA, the CDR3 is TGTGCCATCAGTGAGTCGGGACAGGGGACTGGAAACACCATATATTTT. This translates into CAISESGQGTGNTIYF.

This clone came up a few times. This chain connects TRBV2 to TRBJ2-4; TRBD1 aligns across 8 bases. V shed 3 bases and J 8 bases; nucleotides not matched to a gene: 6. The germline gives CDR1 SNHLY, CDR2 FYNNEI. The CDR3 extends over 14 amino acids. Here the CDR3 DNA reads TGTGCCAGCAGTGATGAGCAGGGGGCGGACATTCAGTACTTC. Its protein is CASSDEQGADIQYF.

The rearrangement uses TRBV7-9 and TRBJ1-1; 7 nucleotides match TRBD1. J lost 0 bases, V lost 3 bases, and 10 bases had no gene match. Germline assignment: CDR1 SEHNR and CDR2 FQNEAQ (reference sequence). The length of the CDR3 is 17 residues. The CDR3 region is CASSFSAGTAMNTEAFF. CDR3 nucleotides: TGTGCCAGCAGCTTTTCCGCCGGGACAGCCATGAACACTGAAGCTTTCTTT.

The chain uses TRBV5-6 and TRBJ1-1; 9 nucleotides line up with TRBD1. CDR1 and CDR2 (germline): SGHDT, YYEEEE. The ends lost 4 bases at V and 1 base at J; junction bases unmatched: 5. The CDR3 extends over 15 amino acids. CDR3 sequence reads: CASSLEQGANTEAFF. As DNA, the CDR3 is TGTGCCAGCAGCCTAGAACAGGGGGCGAACACTGAAGCTTTCTTT.

This sequence joins TRBV18 and TRBJ1-2, with TRBD1 matching 7 bases. Germline CDR1 is KGHSH and CDR2 is LQKENI. There are 17 residues in the CDR3. The J segment lost 5 bases and the V segment lost 0 bases, leaving 12 bases of the junction unmatched. CDR3 nucleotides: TGTGCCAGCTCACCACCGTTGAAGGGGGCTTTATGGTATGGCTACACCTTC. This sequence encodes CASSPPLKGALWYGYTF.

The chain carries TRBV5-6 and TRBJ2-5, with TRBD2 as a possible D gene (6 bases). Germline assignment: CDR1 SGHDT and CDR2 YYEEEE. The CDR3 is 15 amino acids. V lost 0 bases to trimming and J lost 2 bases, with 11 bases between them. CDR3: CASSLVYGRQETQYF. In nucleotides, the CDR3 is TGTGCCAGCAGCTTGGTTTACGGGAGACAAGAGACCCAGTACTTC.

The V gene is TRBV4-1, the J gene TRBJ2-1, with 9 bases matching TRBD2. There are 16 residues in the CDR3. CDR1 and CDR2 from the germline V gene are MGHRA and YSYEKL. After removal of 2 bases from V and 0 bases from J, the junction contained 2 bases not matched to a gene. Here the CDR3 reads CASSQRAGGSYNEQFF. The CDR3 nucleotides are TGCGCCAGCAGCCAACGAGCGGGAGGCTCCTACAATGAGCAGTTCTTC.

The chain couples TRBV7-9 to TRBJ2-1, with 7 bases lining up with TRBD1. Germline V gene lookup returns CDR1 SEHNR and CDR2 FQNEAQ (reference sequence). The CDR3 totals 14 residues. V was clipped by 5 bases and J by 9 bases; unmatched bases: 10. The CDR3 loop reads CASSRQGEKVEQFF. Here the CDR3 DNA reads TGTGCCAGCAGCCGACAGGGAGAAAAGGTTGAGCAGTTCTTC.

This chain's CDR3 is CASSENPAGLYGYTF. The CDR3 nucleotides are TGTGCCAGCTCCGAAAACCCGGCAGGGCTCTATGGCTACACCTTC. This chain uses TRBV6-1 with TRBJ1-2, with D perhaps matching TRBD1 (5 bases). The CDR3 runs to 15 residues. Germline CDR1 reads MNHNS; CDR2 reads SASEGT. Trimming left V 8 bases short and J 4 bases short, with 20 bases between.

The V call is TRBV15, the J call TRBJ1-2; 10 positions agree with TRBD1. Germline loops: CDR1 LNHNV, CDR2 YYDKDF (reference sequence). The CDR3 extends over 15 amino acids. The V and J ends lost 4 bases and 4 bases, in that order; junction bases with no gene match: 6. This chain's CDR3 is CATSISGTGAYGYTF. CDR3 nucleotide sequence: TGTGCCACCAGCATCTCCGGGACAGGGGCCTATGGCTACACCTTC.